This TCR beta chain was sequenced for a study of T cell changes during pregnancy in multiple sclerosis (dated by TCRdb to about 2019). For context, the study as a whole: The study looked at changes in the T cell repertoire across pregnancy in women with multiple sclerosis.

CDR1 is given as GTSNPN and CDR2 as SVGIG, both from the germline V gene (reference sequence). Trimming takes 1 base from V and 9 bases from J, and the germline ends sit 19 bases apart. The CDR3, from cysteine to phenylalanine, totals 15 residues. Only the CDR3 DNA stays, 45 bases, in frame from base 1. Libraries were prepared through the immunoSEQ multiplex PCR assay. Here the immuneACCESS table is served through TCRdb, limited to in-frame sequences with V and J called. Missing clones are a known gap in these copies; in checked studies unresolved V genes cover under half, and the rest lacks a known reason. In all, the sample holds about 69,000 clones, and more than 85% of those were seen once. The top ten clones comprise 0.25% to 0.3% of the sample. Concerning this clone itself: This receptor's antigen is unknown. There are no base qualities to consult, and no much larger clone falls within one base.

The sample here was CD4+ T cells from peripheral blood mononuclear cells, taken in the third trimester of pregnancy. The TCR originated in a female donor in good health, enrolled as a control in a pregnancy study. Recombination connected TRBV30 to TRBJ2-1; tentative D gene TRBD1, with 6 bases matching. CDR3 region: CAWSGLLLQGAEQFF. The sequence in DNA is TGTGCCTGGAGTGGACTCTTACTACAGGGAGCTGAGCAGTTCTTC.